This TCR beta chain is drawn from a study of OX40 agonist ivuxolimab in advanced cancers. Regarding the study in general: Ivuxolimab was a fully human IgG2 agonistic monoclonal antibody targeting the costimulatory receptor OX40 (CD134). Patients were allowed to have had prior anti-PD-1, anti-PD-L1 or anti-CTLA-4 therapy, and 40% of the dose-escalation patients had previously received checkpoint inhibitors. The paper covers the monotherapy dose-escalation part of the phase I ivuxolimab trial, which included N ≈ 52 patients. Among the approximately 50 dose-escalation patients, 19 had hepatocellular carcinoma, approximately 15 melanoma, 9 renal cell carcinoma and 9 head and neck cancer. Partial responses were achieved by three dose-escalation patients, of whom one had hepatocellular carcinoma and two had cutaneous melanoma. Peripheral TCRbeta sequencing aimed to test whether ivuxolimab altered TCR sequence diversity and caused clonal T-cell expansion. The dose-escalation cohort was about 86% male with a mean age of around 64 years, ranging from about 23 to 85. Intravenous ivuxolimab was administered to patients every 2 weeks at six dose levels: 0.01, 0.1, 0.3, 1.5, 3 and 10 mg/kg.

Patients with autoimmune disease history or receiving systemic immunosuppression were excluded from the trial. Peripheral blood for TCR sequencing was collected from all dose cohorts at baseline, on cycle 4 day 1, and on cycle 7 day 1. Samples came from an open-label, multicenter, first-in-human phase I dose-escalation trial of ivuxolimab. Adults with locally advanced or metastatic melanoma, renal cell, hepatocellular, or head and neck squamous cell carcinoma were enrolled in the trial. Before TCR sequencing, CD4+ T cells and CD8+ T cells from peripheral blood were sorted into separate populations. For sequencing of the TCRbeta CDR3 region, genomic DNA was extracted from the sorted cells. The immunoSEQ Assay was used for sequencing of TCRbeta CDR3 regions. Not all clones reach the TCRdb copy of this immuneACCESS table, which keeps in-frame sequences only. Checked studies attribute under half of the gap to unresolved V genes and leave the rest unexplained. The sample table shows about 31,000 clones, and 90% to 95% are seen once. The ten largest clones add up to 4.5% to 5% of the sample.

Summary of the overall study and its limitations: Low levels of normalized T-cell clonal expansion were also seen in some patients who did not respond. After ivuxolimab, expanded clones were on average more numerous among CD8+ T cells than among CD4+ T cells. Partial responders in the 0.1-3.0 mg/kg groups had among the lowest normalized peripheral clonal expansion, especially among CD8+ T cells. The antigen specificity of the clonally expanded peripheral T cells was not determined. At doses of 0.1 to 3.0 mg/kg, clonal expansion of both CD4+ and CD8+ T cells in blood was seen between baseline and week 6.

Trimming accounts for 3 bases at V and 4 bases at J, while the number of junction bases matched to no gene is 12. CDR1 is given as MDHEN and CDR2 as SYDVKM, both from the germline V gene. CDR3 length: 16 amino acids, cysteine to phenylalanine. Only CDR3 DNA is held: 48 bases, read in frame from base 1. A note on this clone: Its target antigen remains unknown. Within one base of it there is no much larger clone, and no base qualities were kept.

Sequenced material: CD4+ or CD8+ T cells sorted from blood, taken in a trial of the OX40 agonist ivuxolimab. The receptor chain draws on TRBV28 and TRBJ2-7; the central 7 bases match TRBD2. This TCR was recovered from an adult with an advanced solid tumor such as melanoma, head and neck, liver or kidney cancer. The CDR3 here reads CASSFPKAGDFYEQYF. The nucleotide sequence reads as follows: TGTGCCAGCAGTTTCCCCAAGGCGGGAGATTTTTACGAGCAGTACTTC.